The 28 T cell receptor beta chains presented below share a single source sample, sequenced in a study of blood T cell repertoires in COVID-19. Sequencing used immunoSEQ multiplex PCR; TCRdb keeps in-frame clones, though not all of them. The profile covers 150,000 to 200,000 clones, with around 79% appearing a single time and about 10% taken by the ten largest. Sequenced material: PBMCs or T cells enriched from blood (not recorded which). The source of these receptors is a man in his forties or fifties who had recovered from COVID-19.

V gene TRBV4-1 combines with J gene TRBJ1-4; no reliable D call. Germline CDR1 reads MGHRA; CDR2 reads YSYEKL. This CDR3 has 14 residues. V was cut by 7 bases and J by 6 bases, with 15 bases left in between. The CDR3, as DNA: TGCGCCAGCACCCTACGAGTAGTTGATGAAAAACTGTTTTTT. The encoded protein is CASTLRVVDEKLFF.

The chain couples TRBV20-1 to TRBJ2-1, with TRBD1 as a possible D gene (5 bases). Trimming removed 3 bases from V and 6 bases from J, with 18 bases in between. The CDR3 length is 15 residues. Germline CDR1 is DFQATT and CDR2 is SNEGSKA (reference sequence). The DNA for the CDR3 is TGCAGTGCTAGTAAAGGGGCTCAAGGCAGCAATGAGCAGTTCTTC. This encodes CSASKGAQGSNEQFF.

The J gene is TRBJ1-1, the V gene TRBV2, with TRBD1 as a possible D gene (5 bases). The CDR3 spans 14 residues. Per the germline V gene, CDR1 is SNHLY and CDR2 is FYNNEI. The V end lost 7 bases, the J end lost 0 bases, and 12 bases lay between the germline ends. The CDR3 coding sequence is TGTGCCAGCAACGAGGACACCATGAACACTGAAGCTTTCTTT. This encodes CASNEDTMNTEAFF.

The chain combines TRBV2 with TRBJ2-1; D is perhaps TRBD2 (6 bases). This CDR3 has 15 residues. V was cut by 6 bases and J by 8 bases, with 20 bases left in between. Germline V gene data show CDR1 as SNHLY and CDR2 as FYNNEI. The CDR3 DNA sequence: TGTGCCAGCAGGGAACTCCGGGACTCCTTTTATGAGCAGTTCTTC. It codes for CASRELRDSFYEQFF. The full variable domain, with the rest looked up from reference TRBV2 and TRBJ2-1, is EPEVTQTPSHQVTQMGQEVILRCVPISNHLYFYWYRQILGQKVEFLVSFYNNEISEKSEIFDDQFSVERPDGSNFTLKIRSTKLEDSAMYFCASRELRDSFYEQFFGPGTRLTVL.

The rearrangement joins TRBV29-1 to TRBJ1-3; 10 bases align to TRBD1. Per germline, CDR1 SQVTM and CDR2 ANQGSEA. CDR3 length: 16 residues. Trimming cost V 3 bases and J 1 base; bases outside gene matches: 6. This chain's CDR3 is CSVDSGQGGSGNTIYF. DNA for the CDR3: TGCAGCGTTGATTCTGGACAGGGGGGATCTGGAAACACCATATATTTT. The whole variable domain, filled in from reference TRBV29-1 and TRBJ1-3, reads SAVISQKPSRDICQRGTSLTIQCQVDSQVTMMFWYRQQPGQSLTLIATANQGSEATYESGFVIDKFPISRPNLTFSTLTVSNMSPEDSSIYLCSVDSGQGGSGNTIYFGEGSWLTVV.

V gene TRBV5-6 combines with J gene TRBJ1-3; possibly TRBD1 for D (5 bases). Trimming left V 9 bases short and J 4 bases short, with 17 bases between. This CDR3 spans 14 amino acids. The germline CDR1 and CDR2 sequences are SGHDT and YYEEEE. CDR3 sequence reads: CATGAEGYGNTIYF. Here the CDR3 DNA reads TGTGCCACCGGCGCGGAGGGGTACGGAAACACCATATATTTT.

This clone was counted a few times. This chain links TRBV5-1 with TRBJ1-1; 8 bases line up with TRBD1. Unmatched junction bases numbered 5, after V lost 1 base and J lost 3 bases. The CDR3 is 15 residues long. Germline V CDR1 and CDR2: SGHRS, YFSETQ. CDR3 protein: CASSLWGQDDTEAFF. CDR3 in DNA: TGCGCCAGCAGCTTGTGGGGACAGGATGACACTGAAGCTTTCTTT. Based on the CDR3 plus reference TRBV5-1 and TRBJ1-1, the full variable domain is KAGVTQTPRYLIKTRGQQVTLSCSPISGHRSVSWYQQTPGQGLQFLFEYFSETQRNKGNFPGRFSGRQFSNSRSEMNVSTLELGDSALYLCASSLWGQDDTEAFFGQGTRLTVV.

This CDR3 is CASSSPVTYASVDYGYTF. CDR3 DNA sequence: TGTGCCAGCAGTTCGCCTGTGACATATGCGTCCGTGGACTATGGCTACACCTTC. This chain connects TRBV28 to TRBJ1-2; D is uncertain. This CDR3 has 18 amino acids. The germline gives CDR1 MDHEN, CDR2 SYDVKM. The V and J ends lost 4 bases and 3 bases respectively, with 24 bases between them.

V gene TRBV15 combines with J gene TRBJ2-1; 9 positions agree with TRBD2. Germline V CDR1 and CDR2: LNHNV, YYDKDF (reference sequence). J gave up 4 bases and V 5 bases, and 6 bases lay outside the gene matches. There are 15 residues in the CDR3. The CDR3 sequence: CATSPTSGPYNEQFF. The CDR3 DNA sequence: TGTGCCACCAGCCCGACTAGCGGACCTTACAATGAGCAGTTCTTC.

This chain uses TRBV5-1 with TRBJ1-3; D is uncertain. Germline CDR1 SGHRS, CDR2 YFSETQ. V lost 3 bases and J 1 base, leaving 8 bases between the germline ends. This CDR3 spans 14 amino acids. CDR3 loop: CASSSLASGNTIYF. DNA of the CDR3: TGCGCCAGCAGCTCGTTGGCTTCTGGAAACACCATATATTTT.

This chain connects TRBV7-2 to TRBJ2-7, with 9 bases aligning to TRBD2. Germline V CDR1 and CDR2: SGHTA, FQGNSA. CDR3 size: 14 residues. V gave up 2 bases and J gave up 7 bases; unmatched junction bases: 6. CDR3: CASSLTSGLWEQYF. CDR3 DNA sequence: TGTGCCAGCAGCTTAACTAGCGGGCTTTGGGAGCAGTACTTC.

This clone was detected only a few times. The chain has TRBV24-1 and TRBJ2-3, with D perhaps TRBD1 (6 bases). This CDR3 has 19 residues. Trimming shortened V by 1 base and J by 4 bases, and 23 bases separated the two germline ends. From germline, CDR1 is KGHDR and CDR2 SFDVKD. The chain's CDR3 is CATSDLSGGDKFLADTQYF. The CDR3 DNA sequence: TGTGCCACCAGTGATTTATCGGGTGGGGACAAATTCTTAGCAGATACGCAGTATTTT.

This clone was picked up a small number of times. V is TRBV4-1 and J is TRBJ2-7; 7 nucleotides align to TRBD1. Germline CDR1 and CDR2: MGHRA and YSYEKL. V gave up 0 bases and J gave up 5 bases; unmatched junction bases: 10. The length of the CDR3 is 16 residues. The CDR3 bases are TGCGCCAGCAGCCAAGATATCAACAGGGGAGTAAACGAGCAGTACTTC. This codes for CASSQDINRGVNEQYF.

The chain links TRBV4-2 to TRBJ1-1; weak D call: TRBD1 (5 bases). The CDR3 is 14 amino acids. In germline, CDR1 is LGHNA, CDR2 YNFKEQ. The V end lost 0 bases, the J end lost 4 bases, and 9 bases lay between the germline ends. The CDR3 spells CASSQDRGGTEAFF. CDR3 DNA sequence: TGTGCCAGCAGCCAAGATAGGGGTGGCACTGAAGCTTTCTTT.

The V gene is TRBV24-1, the J gene TRBJ1-6, with D hard to call. Germline V CDR1 and CDR2: KGHDR, SFDVKD. CDR3 length: 14 amino acids. Trimming pared 6 bases from V and 7 bases from J, leaving 12 bases between. CDR3 bases: TGTGCCACCAGTCTGGAGACTTCAAATTCACCCCTCCACTTT. Its protein product is CATSLETSNSPLHF.

CDR3 sequence (DNA): TGTGCCAGCAGTTACTCTATTCCTAGTTCGGAGACCCAGTACTTC. This gives the protein CASSYSIPSSETQYF. The chain carries TRBV6-6 and TRBJ2-5; unclear D gene. CDR3 size: 15 residues. V lost 0 bases, J lost 5 bases, and 13 bases lay in between. Germline V lookup: CDR1 MNHNY, CDR2 SVGAGI (reference sequence).

This sequence joins TRBV9 and TRBJ2-3; 8 nucleotides align to TRBD2. Germline V gene lookup returns CDR1 SGDLS and CDR2 YYNGEE. This CDR3 is 15 amino acids long. V lost 0 bases and J lost 4; bases outside the gene matches: 4. As DNA, the CDR3 is TGTGCCAGCAGCGTAGGAGCGGGAGCCGCAGATACGCAGTATTTT. It codes for CASSVGAGAADTQYF.

The chain uses TRBV9 and TRBJ2-1, with 11 bases that match TRBD2. The CDR3 covers 15 residues. V shed 4 bases, J shed 7 bases, and the junction held 7 bases outside the gene matches. Germline assignment: CDR1 SGDLS and CDR2 YYNGEE. The CDR3 protein is CASSLSGGAKNEQFF. In nucleotides, the CDR3 is TGTGCCAGCAGCCTTAGCGGGGGGGCGAAAAATGAGCAGTTCTTC.

This chain connects TRBV6-5 to TRBJ1-5; TRBD1 is a possible D gene (6 bases). This CDR3 is 13 amino acids long. Germline lookup yields CDR1 MNHEY and CDR2 SVGAGI. Trimming left V 6 bases short and J 5 bases short, with 11 bases between. DNA of the CDR3: TGTGCCAGCAGGGACTCAGGGGATCAGCCCCAGCATTTT. Encoded protein: CASRDSGDQPQHF.

This chain connects TRBV18 to TRBJ2-7; maybe TRBD2 (5 bases). Trimming removed 3 bases at V and 4 bases at J, with 13 bases between. The CDR3 length is 14 residues. Per germline, CDR1 KGHSH and CDR2 LQKENI. The chain's CDR3 is CASSPGLGPYEQYF. DNA for the CDR3: TGTGCCAGCTCACCCGGACTGGGCCCTTACGAGCAGTACTTC. Filled out from reference TRBV18 and TRBJ2-7, the complete variable domain reads NAGVMQNPRHLVRRRGQEARLRCSPMKGHSHVYWYRQLPEEGLKFMVYLQKENIIDESGMPKERFSAEFPKEGPSILRIQQVVRGDSAAYFCASSPGLGPYEQYFGPGTRLTVT.

The chain carries TRBV19 and TRBJ1-4, with D hard to call. This CDR3 is 12 amino acids long. In germline, CDR1 is LNHDA, CDR2 SQIVND (reference sequence). V dropped 7 bases and J dropped 7 bases, with 10 bases sitting between them. The CDR3 sequence is CASKRSGEKLFF. In nucleotides, the CDR3 is TGTGCCAGTAAGCGGAGTGGTGAAAAACTGTTTTTT.

This chain uses TRBV24-1 with TRBJ1-2; 8 bases align to TRBD1. The ends lost 4 bases at V and 3 bases at J; junction bases unmatched: 6. CDR1 and CDR2 (germline): KGHDR, SFDVKD. This CDR3 region has 15 residues. The CDR3 nucleotides are TGTGCCACCAGTGACTCCCCAGGGGGCTACTATGGCTACACCTTC. It encodes CATSDSPGGYYGYTF.

The table lists this clone with a count of one. The chain is built from TRBV11-2 and TRBJ2-5; 7 bases are shared with TRBD1. After removal of 3 bases from V and 5 bases from J, the junction contained 12 bases not matched to a gene. This CDR3 contains 16 residues. The germline V gene encodes CDR1 SGHAT and CDR2 FQNNGV. The CDR3 is CASSLTPTGFGETQYF. The CDR3 DNA reads TGTGCCAGCAGCTTGACACCGACAGGGTTTGGTGAGACCCAGTACTTC.

This chain joins TRBV7-9 and TRBJ1-4; 7 bases fit TRBD1. The CDR3 has 18 residues. The J segment lost 0 bases and the V segment lost 1 base, leaving 8 bases of the junction unmatched. The germline CDR1 and CDR2 sequences are SEHNR and FQNEAQ (reference sequence). The CDR3 DNA reads as TGTGCCAGCAGCTTAGAAGGTAGGGACAGTCCAACTAATGAAAAACTGTTTTTT. This gives the protein CASSLEGRDSPTNEKLFF.

This clone was counted a single time. This chain connects TRBV5-1 to TRBJ2-7; TRBD1 agrees at 10 bases. CDR1 is SGHRS and CDR2 is YFSETQ in the germline V gene. The CDR3 length is 15 residues. V trimming: 3 bases; J trimming: 4 bases; junction bases outside the gene matches: 7. CDR3 coding DNA: TGCGCCAGCAGCTCCTACGGACAGGGGGGTTACGAGCAGTACTTC. Translation gives CASSSYGQGGYEQYF. Based on the CDR3 plus reference TRBV5-1 and TRBJ2-7, the full variable domain is KAGVTQTPRYLIKTRGQQVTLSCSPISGHRSVSWYQQTPGQGLQFLFEYFSETQRNKGNFPGRFSGRQFSNSRSEMNVSTLELGDSALYLCASSSYGQGGYEQYFGPGTRLTVT.

This rearrangement joins TRBV11-2 to TRBJ2-7, with D tentatively TRBD1 (7 bases). With 5 bases removed from V and 6 bases from J, the gap between germline ends came to 14 bases. CDR3 length: 13 amino acids. The germline V gene has CDR1 SGHAT and CDR2 FQNNGV. The CDR3 DNA reads TGTGCCAGCAGCGGTAGACAGGGACTCGAGCAGTACTTC. This encodes CASSGRQGLEQYF.

The rearrangement uses TRBV2 and TRBJ1-6; D unclear. Trimming removed 3 bases at V and 0 bases at J, with 18 bases between. CDR1 and CDR2 (germline): SNHLY, FYNNEI. The CDR3 has 19 residues. Here the CDR3 reads CASSDINTRGSSYNSPLHF. CDR3 coding DNA: TGTGCCAGCAGTGATATTAACACCCGAGGGAGCTCCTATAATTCACCCCTCCACTTT.

This chain links TRBV3-1 (or the pseudogene TRBV3-2) with TRBJ2-5; 8 bases map to TRBD2. The CDR3 sequence is 16 residues long. The V gene's germline CDR1 is LGHDT and CDR2 YNNKEL (reference sequence). Losses at the gene ends were 4 bases for V and 1 base for J; bases not matched to a gene: 8. DNA for the CDR3: TGTGCCAGCAGCCCCATCCAGGCGGGGGGCCAAGAGACCCAGTACTTC. Translated, it gives CASSPIQAGGQETQYF.